This TCR beta chain is from a study of blood T cell repertoires in COVID-19. As for the study in general: Specimens from acute and convalescent COVID-19 originated in the United States, Italy and Spain. T cells, B-cell-depleted T cells, or PBMCs supplied cDNA or gDNA.

In the source study's methods: Estimation of nucleated cell counts relied on the amplification of reference gene primers. Libraries were prepared by immunoSEQ multiplex PCR; TCRdb keeps only in-frame clonotypes and omits some of them. V and J calls plus clone size are reproduced from that table; the DNA served to infer D and trimming. The sample lists 110,000 or so clones; around 74% were seen once. V was clipped by 7 bases and J by 6 bases; unmatched bases: 12. This CDR3 has 16 amino acids. CDR1 is MDHEN, CDR2 SYDVKM, per germline. The TCR comes from a woman between 65 and 79 years old with acute or convalescent COVID-19. Source material: peripheral blood. J is TRBJ1-6 and V is TRBV28; TRBD1 matches 7 bases. CDR3 nucleotides: TGTGCCAGCAAAGCCCGGGGTGACAGGGTTAATTCACCCCTCCACTTT. As protein: CASKARGDRVNSPLHF.